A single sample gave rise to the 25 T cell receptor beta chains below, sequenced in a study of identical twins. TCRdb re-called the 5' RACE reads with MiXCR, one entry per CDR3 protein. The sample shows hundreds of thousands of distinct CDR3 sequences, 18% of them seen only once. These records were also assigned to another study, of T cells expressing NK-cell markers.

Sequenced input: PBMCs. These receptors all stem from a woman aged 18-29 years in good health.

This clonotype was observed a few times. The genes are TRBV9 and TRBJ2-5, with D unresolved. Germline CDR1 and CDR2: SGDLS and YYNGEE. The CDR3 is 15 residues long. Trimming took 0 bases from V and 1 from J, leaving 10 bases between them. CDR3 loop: CASSVGVTSQETQYF. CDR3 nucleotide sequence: TGTGCCAGCAGCGTAGGGGTGACTTCCCAAGAGACCCAGTACTTC.

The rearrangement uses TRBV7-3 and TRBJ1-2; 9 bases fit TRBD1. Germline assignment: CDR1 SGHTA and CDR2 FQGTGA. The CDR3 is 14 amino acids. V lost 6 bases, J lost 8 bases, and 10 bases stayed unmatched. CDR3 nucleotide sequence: TGTGCCAGCAGGTCGGGACAGGGTTTCGAGGGCTACACCTTC. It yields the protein CASRSGQGFEGYTF.

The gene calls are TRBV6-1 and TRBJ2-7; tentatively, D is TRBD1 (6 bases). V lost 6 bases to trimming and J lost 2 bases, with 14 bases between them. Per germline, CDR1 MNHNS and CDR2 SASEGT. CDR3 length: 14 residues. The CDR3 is CASRLQGKTYEQYF. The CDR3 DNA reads TGTGCCAGCAGACTCCAGGGGAAGACCTACGAGCAGTACTTC.

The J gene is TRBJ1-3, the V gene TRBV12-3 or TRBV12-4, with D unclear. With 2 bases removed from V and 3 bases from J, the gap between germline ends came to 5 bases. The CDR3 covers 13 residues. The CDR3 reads CASSLLNGNTIYF. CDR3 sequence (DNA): TGTGCCAGCAGTTTACTGAATGGAAACACCATATATTTT.

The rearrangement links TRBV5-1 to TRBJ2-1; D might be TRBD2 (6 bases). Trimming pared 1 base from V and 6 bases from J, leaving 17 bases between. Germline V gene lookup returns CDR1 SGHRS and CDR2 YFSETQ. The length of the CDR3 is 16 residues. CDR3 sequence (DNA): TGCGCCAGCAGCTTGATTCAGGGAGGTTTGGGCAATGAGCAGTTCTTC. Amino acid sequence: CASSLIQGGLGNEQFF.

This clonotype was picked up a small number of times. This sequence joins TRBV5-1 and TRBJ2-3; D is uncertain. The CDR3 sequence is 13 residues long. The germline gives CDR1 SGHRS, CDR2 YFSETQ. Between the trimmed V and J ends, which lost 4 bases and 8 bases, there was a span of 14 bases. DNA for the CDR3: TGCGCCAGCAGCGTCGACGCTGGTACTACGCAGTATTTT. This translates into CASSVDAGTTQYF.

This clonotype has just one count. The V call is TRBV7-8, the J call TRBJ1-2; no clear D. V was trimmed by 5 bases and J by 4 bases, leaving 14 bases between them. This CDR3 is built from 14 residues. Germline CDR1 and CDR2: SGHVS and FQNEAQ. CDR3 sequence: CASSPLEAFYGYTF. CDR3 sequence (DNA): TGTGCCAGCAGCCCCCTGGAGGCTTTCTATGGCTACACCTTC.

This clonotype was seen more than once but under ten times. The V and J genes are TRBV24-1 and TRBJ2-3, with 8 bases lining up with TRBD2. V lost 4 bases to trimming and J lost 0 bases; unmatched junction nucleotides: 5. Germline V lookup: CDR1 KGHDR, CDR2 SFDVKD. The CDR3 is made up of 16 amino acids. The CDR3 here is CATSDSLAASTDTQYF. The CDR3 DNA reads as TGTGCCACCAGTGACTCACTAGCGGCTAGCACAGATACGCAGTATTTT.

The CDR3 sequence is CASSVETGGYEQYF. CDR3 coding DNA: TGTGCCAGCAGCGTAGAAACAGGGGGCTACGAGCAGTACTTC. This chain uses TRBV9 with TRBJ2-7, with TRBD1 matching over 8 bases. V lost 0 bases and J lost 3; bases outside the gene matches: 2. The V gene's germline CDR1 is SGDLS and CDR2 YYNGEE. This CDR3 is 14 amino acids long.

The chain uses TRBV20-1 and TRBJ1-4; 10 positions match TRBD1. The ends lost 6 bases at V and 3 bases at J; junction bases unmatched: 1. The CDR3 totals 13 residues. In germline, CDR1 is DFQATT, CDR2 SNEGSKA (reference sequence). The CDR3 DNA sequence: TGCAGTGCGGGGACAGGGGCTAATGAAAAACTGTTTTTT. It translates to CSAGTGANEKLFF.

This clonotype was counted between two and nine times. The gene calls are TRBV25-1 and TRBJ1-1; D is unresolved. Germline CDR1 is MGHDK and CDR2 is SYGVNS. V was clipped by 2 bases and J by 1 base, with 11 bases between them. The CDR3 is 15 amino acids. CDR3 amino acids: CASSETPPQNTEAFF. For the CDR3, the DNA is TGTGCCAGCAGTGAAACCCCCCCACAGAACACTGAAGCTTTCTTT.

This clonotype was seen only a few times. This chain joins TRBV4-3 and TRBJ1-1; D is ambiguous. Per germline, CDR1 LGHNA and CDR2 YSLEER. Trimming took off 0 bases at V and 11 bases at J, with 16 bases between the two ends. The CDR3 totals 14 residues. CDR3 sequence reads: CASSQDSGSRGAFF. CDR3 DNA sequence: TGCGCCAGCAGCCAAGATAGTGGGTCGAGAGGGGCTTTCTTT.

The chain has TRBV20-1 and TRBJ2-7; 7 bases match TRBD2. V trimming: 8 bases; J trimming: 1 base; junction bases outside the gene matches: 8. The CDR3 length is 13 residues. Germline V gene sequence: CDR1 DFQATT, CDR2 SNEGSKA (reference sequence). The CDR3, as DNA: TGCAGTCTTTCCGGGACTAAATCCTACGAGCAGTACTTC. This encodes CSLSGTKSYEQYF.

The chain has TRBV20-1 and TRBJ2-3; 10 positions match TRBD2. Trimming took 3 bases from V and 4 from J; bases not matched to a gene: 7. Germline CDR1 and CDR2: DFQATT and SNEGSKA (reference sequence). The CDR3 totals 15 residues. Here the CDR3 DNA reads TGCAGTGCTAGTCCCACTAGCGGGAAGGCAGATACGCAGTATTTT. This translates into CSASPTSGKADTQYF.

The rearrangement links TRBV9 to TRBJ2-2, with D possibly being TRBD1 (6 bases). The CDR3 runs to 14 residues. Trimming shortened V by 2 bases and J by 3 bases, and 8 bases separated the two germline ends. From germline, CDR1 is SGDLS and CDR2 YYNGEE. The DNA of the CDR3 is TGTGCCAGCAGCGTGGGGACACACACCGGGGAGCTGTTTTTT. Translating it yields CASSVGTHTGELFF.

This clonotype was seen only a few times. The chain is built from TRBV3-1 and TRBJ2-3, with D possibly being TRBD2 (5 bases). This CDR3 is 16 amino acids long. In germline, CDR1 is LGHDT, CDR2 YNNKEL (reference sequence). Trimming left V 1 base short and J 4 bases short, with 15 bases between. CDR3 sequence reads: CASSQGRSPGADTQYF. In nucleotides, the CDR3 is TGTGCCAGCAGCCAAGGCCGGTCTCCCGGGGCAGATACGCAGTATTTT.

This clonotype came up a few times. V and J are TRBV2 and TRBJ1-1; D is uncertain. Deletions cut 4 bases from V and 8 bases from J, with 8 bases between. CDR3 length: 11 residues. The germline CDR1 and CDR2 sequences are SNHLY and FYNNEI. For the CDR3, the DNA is TGTGCCAGCAGTGTGGAGAAAGAAGCTTTCTTT. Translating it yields CASSVEKEAFF.

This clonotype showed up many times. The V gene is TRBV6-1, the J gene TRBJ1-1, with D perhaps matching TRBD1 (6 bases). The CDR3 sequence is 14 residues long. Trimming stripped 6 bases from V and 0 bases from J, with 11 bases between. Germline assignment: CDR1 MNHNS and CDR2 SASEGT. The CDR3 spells CASRETGLNTEAFF. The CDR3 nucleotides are TGTGCCAGCAGAGAGACAGGTTTGAACACTGAAGCTTTCTTT.

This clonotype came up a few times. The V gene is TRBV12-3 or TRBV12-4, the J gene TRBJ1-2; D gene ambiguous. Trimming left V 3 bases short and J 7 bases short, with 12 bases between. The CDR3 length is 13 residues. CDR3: CASSFVGMGGYTF. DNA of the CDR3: TGTGCCAGCAGTTTTGTGGGTATGGGTGGCTACACCTTC.

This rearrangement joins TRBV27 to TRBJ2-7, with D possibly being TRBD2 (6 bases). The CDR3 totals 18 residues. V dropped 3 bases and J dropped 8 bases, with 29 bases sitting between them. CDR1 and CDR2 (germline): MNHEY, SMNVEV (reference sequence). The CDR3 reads CASSFISTPGTYLRKQYF. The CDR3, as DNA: TGTGCCAGCAGTTTTATCTCCACCCCAGGGACTTATCTACGAAAGCAGTACTTC.

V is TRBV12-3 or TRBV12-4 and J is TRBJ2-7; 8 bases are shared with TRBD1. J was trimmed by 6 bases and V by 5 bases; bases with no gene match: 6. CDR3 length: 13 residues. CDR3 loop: CASSKLTGAEQYF. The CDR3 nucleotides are TGTGCCAGCAGTAAACTGACAGGGGCCGAGCAGTACTTC.

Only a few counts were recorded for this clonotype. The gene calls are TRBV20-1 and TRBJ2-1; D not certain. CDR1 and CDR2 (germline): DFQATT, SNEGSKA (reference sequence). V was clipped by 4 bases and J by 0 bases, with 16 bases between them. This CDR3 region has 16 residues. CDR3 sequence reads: CSANPISAYSYNEQFF. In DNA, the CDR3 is TGCAGTGCTAACCCCATCTCAGCGTACTCCTACAATGAGCAGTTCTTC.

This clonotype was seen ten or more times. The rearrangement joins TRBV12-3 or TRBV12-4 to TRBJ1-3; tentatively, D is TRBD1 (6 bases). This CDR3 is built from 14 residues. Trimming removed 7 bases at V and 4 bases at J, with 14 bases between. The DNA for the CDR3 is TGTGCCAGCAAGTCCAACGGGGGCGGAAACACCATATATTTT. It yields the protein CASKSNGGGNTIYF.

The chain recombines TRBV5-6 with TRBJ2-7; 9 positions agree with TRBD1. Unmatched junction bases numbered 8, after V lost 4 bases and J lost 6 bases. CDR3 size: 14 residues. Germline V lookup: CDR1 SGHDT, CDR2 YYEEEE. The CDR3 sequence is CASSPGTGPREQYF. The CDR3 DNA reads TGTGCCAGCAGCCCCGGGACAGGGCCCCGCGAGCAGTACTTC.

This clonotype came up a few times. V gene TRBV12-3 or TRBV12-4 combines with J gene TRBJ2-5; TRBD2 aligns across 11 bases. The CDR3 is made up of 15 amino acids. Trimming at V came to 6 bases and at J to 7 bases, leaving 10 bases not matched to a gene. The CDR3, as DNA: TGTGCCAGCAGCTCCTCTAGCGGGGGGCGAGGGACCCAGTACTTC. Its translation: CASSSSSGGRGTQYF.